The 32 T cell receptor beta chains given below trace back to one sample, sequenced in a study of T cell repertoires in cytomegalovirus infection. No antigen is known for these receptors. TCRdb re-called the reads with MiXCR, one entry per CDR3 protein. The table lists 600,000 to 700,000 distinct CDR3 sequences, 30% to 40% of them singletons. Sample: cultured PBMCs, taken from culture after CMV antigen stimulation. Receptors originate from a human donor in good health (CMV status not recorded). Some clones in this sample may be carry-over from other donors' samples.

This clonotype was seen at least ten times. The V call is TRBV7-8, the J call TRBJ1-1, with D possibly matching TRBD1 (6 bases). The length of the CDR3 is 17 residues. The V end was cut by 5 bases, the J end by 0 bases, with 19 bases between. The V gene's germline CDR1 is SGHVS and CDR2 FQNEAQ. The DNA of the CDR3 is TGTGCCAGCAGCGGCGGAGTACAGGGTTGGGTGAACACTGAAGCTTTCTTT. It encodes CASSGGVQGWVNTEAFF.

This clonotype has more than one count but fewer than ten. The chain has TRBV15 and TRBJ2-1, with unresolved D. This CDR3 has 11 residues. The germline CDR1 and CDR2 sequences are LNHNV and YYDKDF (reference sequence). The V end lost 5 bases, the J end lost 4 bases, and 3 bases lay between the germline ends. DNA for the CDR3: TGTGCCACCAGCGGATACAATGAGCAGTTCTTC. This translates into CATSGYNEQFF.

This clonotype showed up many times. J is TRBJ2-5 and V is TRBV7-2, with a possible D match to TRBD2 (7 bases). V was pared by 4 bases and J by 5 bases, with 14 bases between. The V gene's germline CDR1 is SGHTA and CDR2 FQGNSA. This CDR3 has 14 residues. The CDR3 DNA reads TGTGCCAGCAGCTCCCTAGGGGGGGGGGAGACCCAGTACTTC. As protein: CASSSLGGGETQYF.

The chain uses TRBV12-3 or TRBV12-4 and TRBJ1-1, with D possibly being TRBD1 (5 bases). This CDR3 has 14 residues. V lost 6 bases and J 4 bases, leaving 15 bases between the germline ends. CDR3 sequence reads: CASRDMDRGTEAFF. The CDR3 bases are TGTGCCAGCAGGGACATGGATCGGGGCACTGAAGCTTTCTTT.

The chain joins TRBV7-2 to TRBJ2-5; 7 positions match TRBD2. CDR1 SGHTA and CDR2 FQGNSA come from the germline V gene. The CDR3 runs to 16 residues. The J segment lost 1 base and the V segment lost 1 base, leaving 6 bases of the junction unmatched. The CDR3 DNA reads as TGTGCCAGCAGCTTAGAGGTGGGGAGGGGCCAAGAGACCCAGTACTTC. As protein: CASSLEVGRGQETQYF. Combining the CDR3 with reference TRBV7-2 and TRBJ2-5 gives the whole variable domain GAGVSQSPSNKVTEKGKDVELRCDPISGHTALYWYRQSLGQGLEFLIYFQGNSAPDKSGLPSDRFSAERTGGSVSTLTIQRTQQEDSAVYLCASSLEVGRGQETQYFGPGTRLLVL.

This chain joins TRBV6-5 and TRBJ2-2; 7 nucleotides line up with TRBD1. The germline gives CDR1 MNHEY, CDR2 SVGAGI. The length of the CDR3 is 15 residues. Germline trimming cut 5 bases from V and 6 bases from J; bases unmatched to any gene: 9. Written as DNA, the CDR3 is TGTGCCAGCAGTCGTCGACAGGGTGTCGCCGGGGAGCTGTTTTTT. It is translated as CASSRRQGVAGELFF.

The gene calls are TRBV20-1 and TRBJ1-4, with a weak D call TRBD1 (6 bases). The V end lost 3 bases, the J end lost 6 bases, and 11 bases lay between the germline ends. The germline V gene has CDR1 DFQATT and CDR2 SNEGSKA (reference sequence). CDR3 length equals 13 residues. The CDR3 protein is CSARAGADEKLFF. In nucleotides, the CDR3 is TGCAGTGCTAGGGCAGGGGCGGATGAAAAACTGTTTTTT.

The gene calls are TRBV7-9 and TRBJ1-6; D gene uncertain. The length of the CDR3 is 14 residues. Germline CDR1 SEHNR, CDR2 FQNEAQ (reference sequence). Trimming left V 5 bases short and J 8 bases short, with 13 bases between. CDR3 sequence (DNA): TGTGCCAGCAGCGAAGACATCGGATATTCACCCCTCCACTTT. Translation: CASSEDIGYSPLHF.

The CDR3 region is CASSLWGGSGELFF. Here the CDR3 DNA reads TGTGCCAGCAGCTTATGGGGGGGTTCCGGGGAGCTGTTTTTT. V is TRBV7-2 and J is TRBJ2-2; 7 positions match TRBD2. The V gene end was trimmed by 2 bases and the J gene end by 6 bases; junction bases not matched to a gene: 3. The V gene's germline CDR1 is SGHTA and CDR2 FQGNSA. The CDR3 consists of 14 residues.

Only a few counts were recorded for this clonotype. The rearrangement uses TRBV20-1 and TRBJ1-2; 8 bases fit TRBD1. With 4 bases clipped from V and 8 bases from J, the junction kept 9 bases outside the gene matches. CDR1 is DFQATT, CDR2 SNEGSKA, per germline (reference sequence). CDR3 length: 13 residues. The CDR3 region is CSAIETGAGGYTF. The CDR3 DNA sequence: TGCAGTGCTATCGAGACAGGGGCGGGAGGCTACACCTTC.

The gene calls are TRBV10-2 and TRBJ2-2; D is ambiguous. V was clipped by 0 bases and J by 6 bases, with 5 bases between them. The length of the CDR3 is 13 residues. Germline V CDR1 and CDR2: WSHSY, SAAADI. The CDR3 is CASSESSAGELFF. As DNA, the CDR3 is TGCGCCAGCAGTGAGTCGTCTGCCGGGGAGCTGTTTTTT.

This clonotype has a count of ten or more. The chain joins TRBV7-2 to TRBJ2-7; D is undetermined. CDR3 length: 16 amino acids. Trimming pared 5 bases from V and 1 base from J, leaving 18 bases between. Germline V gene sequence: CDR1 SGHTA, CDR2 FQGNSA. The CDR3 sequence is CASSPRLTTTSYEQYF. Written as DNA, the CDR3 is TGTGCCAGCAGCCCACGACTCACTACGACGTCCTACGAGCAGTACTTC.

This clonotype has more than one count but fewer than ten. The CDR3 here is CSVGPRLSGNTIYF. Here the CDR3 DNA reads TGCAGCGTTGGCCCTAGACTCTCTGGAAACACCATATATTTT. V and J are TRBV29-1 and TRBJ1-3; the D is unclear. Germline V gene lookup returns CDR1 SQVTM and CDR2 ANQGSEA. Trimming took off 4 bases at V and 0 bases at J, with 10 bases between the two ends. This CDR3 is built from 14 residues.

V is TRBV7-2 and J is TRBJ2-3, with D unclear. CDR3 length: 12 amino acids. V gave up 5 bases and J gave up 3 bases, with 6 bases separating them. The V gene's germline CDR1 is SGHTA and CDR2 FQGNSA. Here the CDR3 DNA reads TGTGCCAGCAGCGACCCGACAGATACGCAGTATTTT. This sequence encodes CASSDPTDTQYF.

The chain joins TRBV20-1 to TRBJ1-5; D unclear. Trimming cost V 2 bases and J 3 bases, with 8 bases left between them. The CDR3 has 13 amino acids. Germline CDR1 is DFQATT and CDR2 is SNEGSKA (reference sequence). The CDR3 region is CSARTSDNQPQHF. DNA of the CDR3: TGCAGTGCTAGAACCTCGGACAATCAGCCCCAGCATTTT.

This clonotype appeared a few times. The rearrangement uses TRBV19 and TRBJ1-2; TRBD1 is a possible D gene (6 bases). Trimming took 4 bases from V and 4 from J, leaving 13 bases between them. The CDR3 is 14 residues long. CDR1 is LNHDA, CDR2 SQIVND, per germline (reference sequence). CDR3 protein: CASSTGQTPYGYTF. DNA of the CDR3: TGTGCCAGTAGTACCGGACAGACTCCCTATGGCTACACCTTC.

The genes are TRBV7-2 and TRBJ2-5; the match to TRBD2 covers 8 bases. Losses at the gene ends were 5 bases for V and 5 bases for J; bases not matched to a gene: 13. This CDR3 region has 16 residues. Germline V CDR1 and CDR2: SGHTA, FQGNSA. Written as DNA, the CDR3 is TGTGCCAGCAGCCCCAACGGTGGGGTAGCGGGGGAGACCCAGTACTTC. Its protein is CASSPNGGVAGETQYF.

V is TRBV14 and J is TRBJ2-2; 9 bases agree with TRBD1. V shed 1 base and J 4 bases; nucleotides not matched to a gene: 1. The CDR3 totals 15 residues. The germline gives CDR1 SGHDN, CDR2 FVKESK. CDR3 sequence reads: CASSQGTGATGELFF. CDR3 DNA: TGTGCCAGCAGCCAAGGGACAGGGGCCACCGGGGAGCTGTTTTTT. The whole variable domain, filled in from reference TRBV14 and TRBJ2-2, reads EAGVTQFPSHSVIEKGQTVTLRCDPISGHDNLYWYRRVMGKEIKFLLHFVKESKQDESGMPNNRFLAERTGGTYSTLKVQPAELEDSGVYFCASSQGTGATGELFFGEGSRLTVL.

In this sample, this clonotype turned up a few times. The gene calls are TRBV4-1 and TRBJ1-4; possibly TRBD1 for D (5 bases). Trimming removed 0 bases from V and 8 bases from J, with 13 bases in between. The CDR3 has 15 residues. Germline V gene data show CDR1 as MGHRA and CDR2 as YSYEKL. The CDR3 region has the DNA TGCGCCAGCAGCCAAGAAGTTAGGAGGGGCGAAAAACTGTTTTTT. Residues: CASSQEVRRGEKLFF.

This clonotype was detected a few times. This chain connects TRBV7-2 to TRBJ2-1; D possibly uses TRBD1 or TRBD2 (5 bases each). Germline V gives CDR1 SGHTA, CDR2 FQGNSA. V dropped 10 bases and J dropped 5 bases, with 21 bases sitting between them. This CDR3 region has 15 residues. This CDR3 is CANRDLPRVDNEQFF. Here the CDR3 DNA reads TGTGCCAACCGGGACCTACCTCGGGTTGACAATGAGCAGTTCTTC.

This chain joins TRBV5-1 and TRBJ2-1; 8 bases fit TRBD1. Losses at the gene ends were 4 bases for V and 8 bases for J; bases not matched to a gene: 8. The CDR3 length is 14 residues. Germline lookup yields CDR1 SGHRS and CDR2 YFSETQ. The CDR3 coding sequence is TGCGCCAGCAGCCCGGACAGGGCTGTCCATGAGCAGTTCTTC. It yields the protein CASSPDRAVHEQFF. Complete variable domain (other parts from reference TRBV5-1 and TRBJ2-1): KAGVTQTPRYLIKTRGQQVTLSCSPISGHRSVSWYQQTPGQGLQFLFEYFSETQRNKGNFPGRFSGRQFSNSRSEMNVSTLELGDSALYLCASSPDRAVHEQFFGPGTRLTVL.

This clonotype was seen more than once but under ten times. The V and J genes are TRBV7-2 and TRBJ2-4, with 10 bases that match TRBD2. Germline CDR1 SGHTA, CDR2 FQGNSA. The V and J ends lost 1 base and 7 bases, in that order; junction bases with no gene match: 4. The CDR3 is made up of 15 amino acids. The CDR3, as DNA: TGTGCCAGCAGCTTAGTACGAGCGGGAGGGAACATTCAGTACTTC. Encoded protein: CASSLVRAGGNIQYF.

The V gene is TRBV4-1, the J gene TRBJ1-6, with D possibly being TRBD1 (6 bases). The V end was cut by 1 base, the J end by 8 bases, with 27 bases between. The CDR3 sequence is 20 residues long. CDR1 is MGHRA and CDR2 is YSYEKL in the germline V gene. CDR3 amino acids: CASSQVSGPIKGDFHSPLHF. CDR3 nucleotide sequence: TGCGCCAGCAGCCAAGTATCCGGACCGATTAAGGGGGACTTTCATTCACCCCTCCACTTT.

The CDR3 bases are TGTGCCACCAGCAGAGGTCTAGCGGGAGGGAAAAACATTCAGTACTTC. Translating it yields CATSRGLAGGKNIQYF. The V and J genes are TRBV15 and TRBJ2-4; 12 nucleotides agree with TRBD2. The CDR3 length is 16 residues. From germline, CDR1 is LNHNV and CDR2 YYDKDF (reference sequence). V shed 1 base, J shed 4 bases, and the junction held 2 bases outside the gene matches.

This clonotype was found many times. The junction departs from germline at one end; a sequencing error may be responsible. V is TRBV7-2 and J is TRBJ2-3; 11 bases agree with TRBD2. The CDR3 totals 16 residues. The germline gives CDR1 SGHTA, CDR2 FQGNSA. CDR3 DNA sequence: TGTGCCAGCAGCCATGCCACCGGGACTAGCGGAACCACGCCATTTTTT. It translates to CASSHATGTSGTTPFF. Full variable domain (rest looked up from reference TRBV7-2 and TRBJ2-3): GAGVSQSPSNKVTEKGKDVELRCDPISGHTALYWYRQSLGQGLEFLIYFQGNSAPDKSGLPSDRFSAERTGGSVSTLTIQRTQQEDSAVYLCASSHATGTSGTTPFFGPGTRLTVL.

The chain uses TRBV7-9 and TRBJ2-1; D might be TRBD1 or TRBD2, each matching 6 bases. Trimming cost V 5 bases and J 0 bases, with 14 bases left between them. CDR3 length equals 16 residues. The germline gives CDR1 SEHNR, CDR2 FQNEAQ (reference sequence). CDR3 nucleotides: TGTGCCAGCAGCAATACGGGGGCTGGCTCCTACAATGAGCAGTTCTTC. This sequence encodes CASSNTGAGSYNEQFF.

This clonotype occurred many times. The chain uses TRBV7-2 and TRBJ1-1; D not resolved. Germline loops: CDR1 SGHTA, CDR2 FQGNSA. The CDR3 runs 11 residues. V was trimmed by 4 bases and J by 3 bases, leaving 3 bases between them. The CDR3 sequence: CASSSDTEAFF. The CDR3 DNA sequence: TGTGCCAGCAGCTCCGACACTGAAGCTTTCTTT.

This clonotype was seen only a few times. The chain links TRBV6-5 to TRBJ1-2; the D is unclear. Germline V gene lookup returns CDR1 MNHEY and CDR2 SVGAGI. The CDR3 covers 15 residues. V lost 5 bases and J 8 bases, leaving 21 bases between the germline ends. The CDR3 reads CASSPTQPSGYGYTF. The CDR3 DNA reads as TGTGCCAGCAGTCCTACCCAGCCCTCCGGGTACGGCTACACCTTC.

The chain carries TRBV7-9 and TRBJ2-3, with TRBD2 matching over 9 bases. CDR1 is SEHNR and CDR2 is FQNEAQ in the germline V gene (reference sequence). The CDR3 contains 17 residues. The trim removed 3 bases at V and 3 bases at J, leaving 10 bases unmatched. CDR3 DNA: TGTGCCAGCAGCTTGTGGCTAGCGGGGCCGGGAACAGATACGCAGTATTTT. Encoded protein: CASSLWLAGPGTDTQYF.

The CDR3 spells CASTQHPPDDRGQYF. The CDR3 nucleotides are TGTGCCAGCACCCAACACCCCCCGGACGACAGGGGGCAGTACTTC. The chain recombines TRBV7-9 with TRBJ2-7, with TRBD1 matching 8 bases. This CDR3 is built from 15 residues. The ends lost 7 bases at V and 9 bases at J; junction bases unmatched: 17. Germline-derived CDR1 and CDR2 are SEHNR and FQNEAQ (reference sequence). The whole variable domain, filled in from reference TRBV7-9 and TRBJ2-7, reads DTGVSQNPRHKITKRGQNVTFRCDPISEHNRLYWYRQTLGQGPEFLTYFQNEAQLEKSRLLSDRFSAERPKGSFSTLEIQRTEQGDSAMYLCASTQHPPDDRGQYFGPGTRLTVT.

This clonotype turned up a few times. The chain links TRBV5-4 to TRBJ2-2; TRBD2 agrees at 7 bases. This CDR3 has 15 residues. Per germline, CDR1 SGHNT and CDR2 YYREEE (reference sequence). J gave up 7 bases and V 4 bases, and 10 bases lay outside the gene matches. CDR3 loop: CASSIKAGANGELFF. The CDR3 nucleotides read TGTGCCAGCAGCATAAAGGCGGGAGCGAACGGGGAGCTGTTTTTT.

V is TRBV6-1 and J is TRBJ2-5; perhaps TRBD2 as D (5 bases). CDR1 MNHNS and CDR2 SASEGT come from the germline V gene. This CDR3 spans 12 amino acids. Trimming left V 3 bases short and J 6 bases short, with 8 bases between. CDR3 region: CASSERVQTQYF. Written as DNA, the CDR3 is TGTGCCAGCAGTGAGAGGGTTCAGACCCAGTACTTC.